This entry lists 5 T cell receptor beta chains sequenced from one sample in a study of tumor and adjacent non-tumor tissue in lung cancer. This sample's RNA came from whole unsorted tissue. Three rounds of nested PCR, following a modified ARM-PCR protocol, produced the TCRbeta library. TCRdb re-derived calls from the multiplex PCR reads in MiXCR, one entry per CDR3 protein. The sample lists under 140,000 distinct CDR3 sequences; approximately 84% were seen once. The sequenced sample consisted of lung tumor tissue. The receptors come from a man aged 65 to 79 with non-small cell lung cancer.

CDR3 coding DNA: TGTGCCTGCACCTCCAGTCCACCAGGCTACACCTTC. Amino acid sequence: CACTSSPPGYTF. J is TRBJ1-2 and V is TRBV7-9, with D uncertain. Germline lookup yields CDR1 SEHNR and CDR2 FQNEAQ (reference sequence). Trimming took off 11 bases at V and 8 bases at J, with 18 bases between the two ends. The CDR3 has 12 residues.

The table lists this clonotype with a few counts. At one boundary the junction diverges from the germline segment, which might be a read error. J is TRBJ2-7 and V is TRBV11-1; a possible D gene is TRBD1 (5 bases). This CDR3 is built from 17 residues. The germline CDR1 and CDR2 sequences are SGHAT and FQDESV (reference sequence). CDR3 sequence: CASRLSVLGREEHEQYF. In DNA form, the CDR3 reads TGTGCCAGCAGATTAAGTGTCTTGGGCAGGGAAGAACACGAACAGTACTTC.

This clonotype occurred once. Germline and junction disagree at one end, which may indicate a read error. This chain joins TRBV6-5 and TRBJ2-4; possibly TRBD1 or TRBD2 for D (5 bases each). The CDR3 is 14 amino acids. Germline CDR1 reads MNHEY; CDR2 reads SVGAGI. For the CDR3, the DNA is TGTGCCAGCAGTGACAGACTATCGAGAAACACTCAGTACTTC. Its translation is CASSDRLSRNTQYF.

The chain combines TRBV29-1 with TRBJ2-2; a possible D gene is TRBD2 (6 bases). CDR3 length equals 14 residues. Germline V gene sequence: CDR1 SQVTM, CDR2 ANQGSEA. The CDR3 bases are TGCAACGCTGACGTAGCGGTGGACACCGGGGAGCTGTTTTTT. Translation: CNADVAVDTGELFF.

This clonotype has only a few counts. The junction and the germline gene differ at one end; a read error may be behind it. This chain links TRBV29-1 with TRBJ2-3; possible D gene TRBD1, 6 bases. The CDR3 spans 17 residues. The V gene's germline CDR1 is SQVTM and CDR2 ANQGSEA. The CDR3 nucleotides read TGTAGCTTACTCCCATATGTGACAGAGGGGGACACAGATACACAGTATTTT. This translates into CSLLPYVTEGDTDTQYF.